This T cell receptor (beta chain) is drawn from a study of neurological immune-mediated disorders (dated by TCRdb to 2018 to 2020). Study-level background: Peripheral blood TCR-beta repertoires from patients with HTLV-I-associated myelopathy (HAM/TSP), patients with multiple sclerosis, and healthy controls were compared in the study using UMI-based sequencing. The roughly 110 TCR-beta libraries included longitudinal samples, technical triplicates and paired sorted CD4+ and CD8+ T-cell subsets alongside PBMC samples. Longitudinal HAM/TSP and healthy donors were sampled at 3 time-points each (about 3-45 month intervals). The cohort included approximately 68 subjects: some 14 with HAM/TSP, some 34 with multiple sclerosis, and 20 healthy controls. The research as a whole found: No identical CDR3 amino acid sequences were found to be shared among expanded clones across subjects, suggesting that TCR-beta repertoires were private in all groups. TCR clonal expansion was highest in HAM/TSP patients and lowest in MS patients, with MS patients falling below even healthy controls.

This clonotype was found many times. The antigen it binds to is not known. Base qualities are missing; no much larger clone stands one base away. V is pruned by 1 base and J by 0 bases, leaving 4 bases of the junction without a gene match. CDR1 and CDR2, per the germline V gene, are MGHRA and YSYEKL. The CDR3 numbers 17 residues from cysteine through phenylalanine. CDR3 DNA only is kept here, 51 bases in frame from base 1. The time point label here, explained by the study, means: longitudinal time-point 2. Blood bank volunteers in Maryland, USA served as the healthy controls. For unsorted PBMC libraries, 2 million PBMCs were used after storage in RNAlater at -80 degrees C until RNA extraction. Peripheral blood was subjected to Ficoll-Hypaque density gradient centrifugation to isolate PBMCs, which were then cryopreserved in liquid nitrogen. cDNA was synthesized by template-switch 5'RACE using a primer carrying a 10-nucleotide random unique molecular identifier by which each TCR transcript was tagged. Over 180 million TCR-beta sequences, covering 15-18 subjects, were produced in each sequencing run. Total RNA was extracted with the RNeasy kit. Using the KAPA Real-time Library Amplification kit, TCR-beta VDJ regions were amplified with primers for the TCR constant region and the 5'RACE anchor. A first PCR added sample indexes and Illumina adaptors, and a second PCR then raised library yield. After Ampure bead purification, the TCR product of roughly 650 bp was size-selected on a 2% E-gel SizeSelection system. Before pooling, libraries had their quality checked on a Bioanalyzer, their concentration measured with Qubit, and their quantity determined with the Kapa Library Quantification kit. Paired-end 2 x 150 bp sequencing of the libraries was performed on an Illumina HiSeq 2500. To increase sequence diversity, roughly 25-31% phiX was spiked into each library pool. In the source study's methods: The quality-filtered reads were processed with the UMI-based MiGEC pipeline, whose error correction step removed more than 80% of the raw TCR sequences. IMGT germline references were used for aligning VDJ genes, and each clonotype was defined as a unique CDR3 amino acid sequence together with its V-J genes. Clonal expansion, Shannon diversity and CDR3 relatedness (CalcPairwiseDistances, ClusterSamples) were evaluated with VDJtools, and phylogenetic trees were built with CLCbio workbench. Using coefficient-of-variation modelling across technical triplicates, the study counted a clone as expanded if it had at least 8 unique UMIs. TCRdb took the public reads, trimmed them with fastp at Q25, ran MiXCR for clone calling and kept in-frame beta chains. Each CDR3 protein gets just one entry, which takes the most common genes and DNA from the rows behind it. Here the V and J calls rest on TCRdb's processing, not on the authors' analysis. The sample table contains 60,000 to 75,000 distinct CDR3 sequences; only one count was recorded for roughly 10% of them. The ten most abundant clones make up 12% of the sample.

The chain uses TRBV4-1 and TRBJ2-3; TRBD2 aligns with 10 central bases. The sequenced sample consisted of PBMCs. The clonotype was recovered from a man in his thirties or forties in good health. The CDR3 loop reads CASSQVHSGGSTDTQYF. The nucleotide sequence reads as follows: TGCGCCAGCAGCCAAGTACATAGCGGGGGGAGCACAGATACGCAGTATTTT.